This T cell receptor (beta chain) was sequenced for a study of beta chain features in type 1 diabetes. Looking at the study overall: Examination spanned around 100,000,000 sorted cells from all samples. Broader study findings: In all four CD4+ subsets, TCRB CDR3 length was significantly, moderately reduced in type 1 diabetes. Naive, central memory and regulatory TCRB repertoires appeared more similar among patients than healthy donors.

CDR3 size: 15 residues. CDR1 is MDHEN and CDR2 is SYDVKM in the germline V gene. V lost 7 bases and J lost 0; bases outside the gene matches: 6. As for this clone: Its antigen remains unidentified.

Expressed TCRB transcripts were sequenced because the isolated RNA had all been reverse transcribed beforehand. Sequencing of naive, central memory and regulatory T cell samples gave an average of roughly 4 million reads. Sequencing used immunoSEQ multiplex PCR; TCRdb keeps in-frame clones, though not all of them. The data contain approximately 260,000 clones, approximately 24% of them singletons. This TCR was recovered from a woman aged 30 to 39 with type 1 diabetes. The sample taken for sequencing was naive CD4+ T cells from blood. This sequence joins TRBV28 and TRBJ2-3; 8 nucleotides agree with TRBD2. CDR3 DNA: TGTGCCAGCATGGCGGGAGGTGATAGCACAGATACGCAGTATTTT. This encodes CASMAGGDSTDTQYF.